This T cell receptor (beta chain) was obtained from a study of T cell responses to AZD1222 COVID-19 vaccine. At the level of the study: Analyses pooled second doses at about 4 or about 12 weeks.

The V end was cut by 3 bases, the J end by 0 bases, with 12 bases between. The CDR3 is 16 amino acids. CDR1 and CDR2 from the germline V gene are LNHDA and SQIVND (reference sequence). The table lists this clone with a count of one. Its target is not known. Study observations and caveats: The peak T cell response came first, and repertoires were sampled only after it. Nearly half of spike-specific TCRs reportedly go after variant regions that carry no mutations.

Profiling relied on immunoSEQ multiplex PCR, and the TCRdb table lists in-frame clones only, not all of them. The sample carries 80,000 to 95,000 clones, 70% to 90% recorded once. Specimen: peripheral blood, collected on day 0 of AZD1222 vaccination. The J gene is TRBJ1-5, the V gene TRBV19; possibly TRBD1 for D (5 bases). The receptor was isolated from an adult in good health. The CDR3 nucleotides are TGTGCCAGTAGTATTAAGGGACCCCTTAGCAATCAGCCCCAGCATTTT. Translation: CASSIKGPLSNQPQHF.